The 30 T cell receptor beta chains below all came from one sample that was sequenced in a study of STAT3 mutations in large granular lymphocyte leukemia. Findings and limits, study-wide: Every T-cell large granular lymphocyte leukemia patient had at least one immunodominant TCR beta clonotype.

The protocol was immunoSEQ multiplex PCR, while the TCRdb copy is restricted to in-frame clones and leaves out a portion. The profile shows roughly 14,000 clones, over 90% of them singletons. No antigen has been assigned to these receptors. Source material: peripheral blood mononuclear cells. The receptors were gathered from a woman aged 50 to 65 with T-cell large granular lymphocyte leukemia. Some clones in this sample may be carry-over from other donors' samples.

The rearrangement links TRBV28 to TRBJ1-4, with D unclear. The CDR3 runs to 11 residues. In germline, CDR1 is MDHEN, CDR2 SYDVKM. The germline V and J ends were trimmed by 1 base and 8 bases, with 2 bases remaining between them. The CDR3: CASSLYEKLFF. CDR3 nucleotides: TGTGCCAGCAGTTTATACGAAAAACTGTTTTTT. Together with reference TRBV28 and TRBJ1-4, the CDR3 gives the full variable domain: DVKVTQSSRYLVKRTGEKVFLECVQDMDHENMFWYRQDPGLGLRLIYFSYDVKMKEKGDIPEGYSVSREKKERFSLILESASTNQTSMYLCASSLYEKLFFGSGTQLSVL.

This chain links TRBV29-1 with TRBJ2-3; a weak D match, TRBD2 (5 bases). Germline-derived CDR1 and CDR2 are SQVTM and ANQGSEA. This CDR3 spans 13 amino acids. Trimming stripped 0 bases from V and 6 bases from J, with 10 bases between. The CDR3 DNA is TGCAGCGTTGAAGATCTAACTAGGGATACGCAGTATTTT. It specifies CSVEDLTRDTQYF.

J is TRBJ1-5 and V is TRBV2; 7 nucleotides match TRBD1. Trimming cost V 7 bases and J 4 bases; bases outside gene matches: 7. There are 14 residues in the CDR3. Per the germline V gene, CDR1 is SNHLY and CDR2 is FYNNEI. CDR3: CASKRGRTNQPQHF. The CDR3 nucleotides read TGTGCCAGCAAGAGGGGGCGAACGAATCAGCCCCAGCATTTT.

The chain carries TRBV2 and TRBJ2-1; D possibly corresponds to TRBD2 (7 bases). V lost 8 bases, J lost 5 bases, and 13 bases lay in between. The germline V gene has CDR1 SNHLY and CDR2 FYNNEI. The CDR3 is made up of 13 amino acids. In nucleotides, the CDR3 is TGTGCCAGCGGACGGGGGGCGAACAATGAGCAGTTCTTC. This sequence encodes CASGRGANNEQFF.

The chain is built from TRBV7-9 and TRBJ2-7; 11 bases agree with TRBD2. The CDR3 totals 16 residues. V was pared by 0 bases and J by 3 bases, with 4 bases of the junction left unmatched. Germline V CDR1 and CDR2: SEHNR, FQNEAQ (reference sequence). Here the CDR3 reads CASSLAKGLADYEQYF. CDR3 coding DNA: TGTGCCAGCAGCTTAGCCAAGGGACTAGCGGACTACGAGCAGTACTTC.

A word on this clone: Compared with germline, one end of the junction differs, possibly owing to a read error. The chain links TRBV7-2 to TRBJ1-5, with D unclear. Germline CDR1 SGHTA, CDR2 FQGNSA. The CDR3 has 13 residues. As DNA, the CDR3 is TGTGCCAGCAGTTTAGGTTACAATCAGCCCCAGCATTTT. This codes for CASSLGYNQPQHF.

The V gene is TRBV5-1, the J gene TRBJ2-1; D gene ambiguous. The length of the CDR3 is 11 residues. Trimming shortened V by 4 bases and J by 6 bases, and 5 bases separated the two germline ends. CDR1 and CDR2 (germline): SGHRS, YFSETQ. The DNA of the CDR3 is TGCGCCAGCAGCCGAACCAATGAGCAGTTCTTC. It yields the protein CASSRTNEQFF.

CDR3 region: CASGREFGYEQYF. CDR3 DNA: TGTGCCAGTGGGCGGGAGTTCGGCTACGAGCAGTACTTC. The chain joins TRBV19 to TRBJ2-7, with TRBD2 identical over 7 bases. The junction had 7 bases not matched to a gene; V was cut back by 8 bases and J by 3 bases. The germline gives CDR1 LNHDA, CDR2 SQIVND (reference sequence). The CDR3 has 13 residues.

This clone was found once. The chain joins TRBV4-1 to TRBJ1-5; 8 nucleotides align to TRBD1. Germline CDR1 reads MGHRA; CDR2 reads YSYEKL. The CDR3 loop spans 15 amino acids. Germline trimming cut 1 base from V and 3 bases from J; bases unmatched to any gene: 2. The CDR3 sequence is CASSQAGGSNQPQHF. In DNA form, the CDR3 reads TGCGCCAGCAGCCAAGCAGGGGGCTCCAATCAGCCCCAGCATTTT.

The chain employs TRBV5-1 and TRBJ2-5; 8 positions match TRBD1. This CDR3 has 15 amino acids. Looked up from germline, CDR1 is SGHRS and CDR2 is YFSETQ. J lost 5 bases, V lost 0 bases, and 6 bases had no gene match. The CDR3 sequence: CASSLGQGFRETQYF. The CDR3, as DNA: TGCGCCAGCAGCTTGGGACAGGGGTTTCGGGAGACCCAGTACTTC.

The gene calls are TRBV30 and TRBJ2-7; 8 positions match TRBD2. The CDR3 spans 12 residues. Germline CDR1 GTSNPN, CDR2 SVGIG (reference sequence). V gave up 3 bases and J gave up 4 bases; unmatched junction bases: 2. The CDR3 region has the DNA TGTGCCTGGAGAGCGGGAGAGTACGAGCAGTACTTC. Translating gives CAWRAGEYEQYF.

V is TRBV2 and J is TRBJ2-2; no clear D. V was clipped by 7 bases and J by 6 bases, with 12 bases between them. Germline lookup yields CDR1 SNHLY and CDR2 FYNNEI. The CDR3 runs to 13 residues. The chain's CDR3 is CASKDARSGELFF. The CDR3 DNA is TGTGCCAGCAAGGACGCCCGGTCCGGGGAGCTGTTTTTT.

This rearrangement joins TRBV7-9 to TRBJ2-2; D is unresolved. In germline, CDR1 is SEHNR, CDR2 FQNEAQ (reference sequence). V was pared by 5 bases and J by 5 bases, with 12 bases between. This CDR3 region has 14 residues. DNA of the CDR3: TGTGCCAGCAGCCCCCGGACCCGAACCGGGGAGCTGTTTTTT. Amino acid sequence: CASSPRTRTGELFF.

The chain uses TRBV15 and TRBJ2-3, with 9 bases lining up with TRBD1. Germline loops: CDR1 LNHNV, CDR2 YYDKDF (reference sequence). Unmatched junction bases numbered 5, after V lost 5 bases and J lost 2 bases. The CDR3 has 15 amino acids. The CDR3 nucleotides are TGTGCCACCAGCCTGGGACAGGGAAACACAGATACGCAGTATTTT. Its protein product is CATSLGQGNTDTQYF.

The V and J genes are TRBV5-1 and TRBJ2-2; possible D gene TRBD2, 6 bases. Trimming took 4 bases from V and 0 from J, leaving 7 bases between them. The CDR3 loop spans 14 amino acids. CDR1 is SGHRS, CDR2 YFSETQ, per germline. CDR3 amino acids: CASSGTPNTGELFF. CDR3 DNA sequence: TGCGCCAGCAGCGGGACTCCGAACACCGGGGAGCTGTTTTTT.

The V and J genes are TRBV5-8 and TRBJ2-3; a weak D match, TRBD2 (7 bases). CDR3 size: 15 residues. Trimming stripped 4 bases from V and 3 bases from J, with 15 bases between. CDR1 is SGHTS and CDR2 is YDEGEE in the germline V gene. Here the CDR3 DNA reads TGTGCCAGCAGCCTCTCGGCGGGGGCTACAGATACGCAGTATTTT. Translated: CASSLSAGATDTQYF.

The J gene is TRBJ1-1, the V gene TRBV5-6; tentatively, D is TRBD1 (5 bases). CDR3 length equals 18 residues. The ends were cut back, 3 bases at V and 4 bases at J, with 25 bases in the middle. Germline V lookup: CDR1 SGHDT, CDR2 YYEEEE. The CDR3 reads CASSWGVGSRRRTTEAFF. Written as DNA, the CDR3 is TGTGCCAGCAGCTGGGGGGTAGGAAGCCGGCGGCGAACCACTGAAGCTTTCTTT.

This rearrangement joins TRBV30 to TRBJ2-5, with 12 bases aligning to TRBD2. Gene TRBJ2-7 matches the end of the DNA better, so the J call may be wrong. The CDR3 loop spans 21 amino acids. CDR1 and CDR2 from the germline V gene are GTSNPN and SVGIG (reference sequence). For the CDR3, the DNA is TGTGCCTGGAGTGTGGGCCCCCCGGCCGAACTAGCGGGAGGAAGACCCTACGAGCAGTACTTC. Protein product: CAWSVGPPAELAGGRPYEQYF.

The chain links TRBV28 to TRBJ2-1; D is uncertain. The ends were cut back, 7 bases at V and 6 bases at J, with 13 bases in the middle. In germline, CDR1 is MDHEN, CDR2 SYDVKM. The CDR3 is made up of 13 amino acids. CDR3 DNA sequence: TGTGCCAGCACCCCCTCGGTGGGCAATGAGCAGTTCTTC. It yields the protein CASTPSVGNEQFF.

V and J are TRBV28 and TRBJ2-7; D is perhaps TRBD2 (6 bases). Germline V gives CDR1 MDHEN, CDR2 SYDVKM. There are 12 residues in the CDR3. The V gene lost 8 bases and the J gene lost 3 bases, with 11 bases spanning the gap. The CDR3 DNA reads as TGTGCCAGCTCGGCGGGACTCTACGAGCAGTACTTC. This gives the protein CASSAGLYEQYF.

The J gene is TRBJ2-7, the V gene TRBV18, with 9 bases aligning to TRBD2. Germline trimming cut 3 bases from V and 5 bases from J; bases unmatched to any gene: 17. Germline V gene data show CDR1 as KGHSH and CDR2 as LQKENI. This CDR3 is 18 amino acids long. The CDR3 region is CASSPSAGVVSGGNEQYF. CDR3 DNA: TGTGCCAGCTCACCTTCAGCGGGTGTTGTTAGCGGGGGCAACGAGCAGTACTTC.

The gene calls are TRBV7-8 and TRBJ1-5; TRBD1 might be the D (6 bases). Trimming cost V 1 base and J 0 bases, with 13 bases left between them. Germline CDR1 is SGHVS and CDR2 is FQNEAQ. The CDR3 runs 17 residues. CDR3 sequence (DNA): TGTGCCAGCAGCTTAGGCTCAGGGGTCAATAGCAATCAGCCCCAGCATTTT. This sequence encodes CASSLGSGVNSNQPQHF.

V and J are TRBV7-2 and TRBJ1-2; 9 positions match TRBD1. J gave up 8 bases and V 5 bases, and 6 bases lay outside the gene matches. The V gene's germline CDR1 is SGHTA and CDR2 FQGNSA. The CDR3 extends over 13 amino acids. The DNA of the CDR3 is TGTGCCAGCAGCGGCTACAGGGGGCGAGGCTACACCTTC. The encoded protein is CASSGYRGRGYTF.

This chain links TRBV4-3 with TRBJ2-1; the D is unclear. The germline CDR1 and CDR2 sequences are LGHNA and YSLEER. CDR3 length: 15 amino acids. Trimming took off 2 bases at V and 5 bases at J, with 13 bases between the two ends. For the CDR3, the DNA is TGCGCCAGCAGCCAATTGGTTGCCACCAACAATGAGCAGTTCTTC. It yields the protein CASSQLVATNNEQFF.

The chain recombines TRBV18 with TRBJ1-4, with D maybe TRBD1 (6 bases). Germline V CDR1 and CDR2: KGHSH, LQKENI. The CDR3 covers 14 residues. V was trimmed by 4 bases and J by 5 bases, leaving 11 bases between them. The CDR3 DNA follows: TGTGCCAGCTCACAGGGACACCCCAATGAAAAACTGTTTTTT. Amino acids: CASSQGHPNEKLFF.

The chain is built from TRBV7-9 and TRBJ2-5, with TRBD1 identical over 10 bases. V trimming: 4 bases; J trimming: 6 bases; junction bases outside the gene matches: 11. This CDR3 is built from 16 residues. Germline CDR1 SEHNR, CDR2 FQNEAQ (reference sequence). CDR3 nucleotides: TGTGCCAGCAGCTCTAACAGACAGGGGGCGAGAAAGACCCAGTACTTC. As protein: CASSSNRQGARKTQYF. The variable domain in full, with the rest retrieved from reference TRBV7-9 and TRBJ2-5, is DTGVSQNPRHKITKRGQNVTFRCDPISEHNRLYWYRQTLGQGPEFLTYFQNEAQLEKSRLLSDRFSAERPKGSFSTLEIQRTEQGDSAMYLCASSSNRQGARKTQYFGPGTRLLVL.

This chain links TRBV11-2 with TRBJ1-5; maybe TRBD1 (5 bases). This CDR3 is built from 17 residues. V lost 5 bases, J lost 4 bases, and 21 bases lay in between. CDR1 and CDR2 from the germline V gene are SGHAT and FQNNGV. The CDR3 spells CASSAGQGSSPNQPQHF. The CDR3 coding sequence is TGTGCCAGCAGCGCCGGTCAGGGAAGCTCACCTAATCAGCCCCAGCATTTT.

This clone came up once. The V gene is TRBV18, the J gene TRBJ2-1; D possibly corresponds to TRBD1 (6 bases). The CDR3 covers 12 residues. Germline V CDR1 and CDR2: KGHSH, LQKENI. Trimming took 2 bases from V and 9 from J, leaving 8 bases between them. The CDR3 DNA reads TGTGCCAGCTCACCAGGGACAATTGAGCAGTTCTTC. It translates to CASSPGTIEQFF.

The chain employs TRBV6-5 and TRBJ1-3, with D perhaps TRBD1 (5 bases). The V gene's germline CDR1 is MNHEY and CDR2 SVGAGI. CDR3 length equals 13 residues. V was clipped by 5 bases and J by 3 bases, with 8 bases between them. CDR3 in DNA: TGTGCCAGCAGTGGGGACCGTGGAAACACCATATATTTT. Residues: CASSGDRGNTIYF.

In DNA form, the CDR3 reads TGTGCCAGCAGCCCAGGCGGGGGGCGCGCAGGAAACACCATATATTTT. Translated, it gives CASSPGGGRAGNTIYF. The chain combines TRBV5-6 with TRBJ1-3, with a tentative D call TRBD1 (6 bases). The CDR3 consists of 16 residues. V was trimmed by 4 bases and J by 4 bases, leaving 18 bases between them. The germline gives CDR1 SGHDT, CDR2 YYEEEE.